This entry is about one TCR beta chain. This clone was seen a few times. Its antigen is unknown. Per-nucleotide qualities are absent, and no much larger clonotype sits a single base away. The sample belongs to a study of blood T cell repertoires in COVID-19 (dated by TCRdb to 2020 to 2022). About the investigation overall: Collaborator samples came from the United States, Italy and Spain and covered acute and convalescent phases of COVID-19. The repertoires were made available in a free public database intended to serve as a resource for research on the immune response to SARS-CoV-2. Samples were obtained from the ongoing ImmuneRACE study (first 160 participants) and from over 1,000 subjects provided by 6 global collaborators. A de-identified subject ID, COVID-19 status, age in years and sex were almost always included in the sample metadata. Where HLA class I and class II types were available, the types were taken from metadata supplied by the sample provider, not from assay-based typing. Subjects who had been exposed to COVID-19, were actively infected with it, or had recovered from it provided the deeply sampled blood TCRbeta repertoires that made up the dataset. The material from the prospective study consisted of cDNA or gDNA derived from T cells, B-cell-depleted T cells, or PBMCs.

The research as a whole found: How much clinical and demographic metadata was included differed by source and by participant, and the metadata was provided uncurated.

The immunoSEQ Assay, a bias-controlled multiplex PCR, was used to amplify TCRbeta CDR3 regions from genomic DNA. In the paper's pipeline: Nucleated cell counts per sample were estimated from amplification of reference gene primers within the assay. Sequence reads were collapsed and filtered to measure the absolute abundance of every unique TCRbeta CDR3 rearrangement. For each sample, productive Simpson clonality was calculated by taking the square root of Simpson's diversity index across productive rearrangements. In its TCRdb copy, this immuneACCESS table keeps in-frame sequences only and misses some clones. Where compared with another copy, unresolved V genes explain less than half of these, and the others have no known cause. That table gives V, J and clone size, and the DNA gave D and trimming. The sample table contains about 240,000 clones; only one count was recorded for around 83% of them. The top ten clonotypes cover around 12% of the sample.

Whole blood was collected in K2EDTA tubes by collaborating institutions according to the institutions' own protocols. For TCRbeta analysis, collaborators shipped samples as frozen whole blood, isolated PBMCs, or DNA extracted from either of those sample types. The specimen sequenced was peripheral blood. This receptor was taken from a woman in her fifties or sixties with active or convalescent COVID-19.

The CDR3 region reads CSESAGMYGYTF. DNA sequence: TGCAGCGAGTCGGCAGGGATGTACGGCTACACCTTC. In this chain, TRBV29-1 is recombined with TRBJ1-2; tentative D gene TRBD1, with 5 bases matching. In the germline V gene, CDR1 corresponds to SQVTM and CDR2 to ANQGSEA. At the junction V is shortened by 7 bases and J by 8 bases, with 17 bases in between. The CDR3 spans 12 residues, from the cysteine through the phenylalanine. Just CDR3 DNA is preserved here, 36 bases in frame from base 1.